Below are 10 T cell receptor beta chains sequenced from a single sample in a study of post-analysis software for immune sequencing data. No antigen is known for these receptors. Study-level points and caveats: In patients, TRBV5-6, TRBV5-1 and TRBV20-1 belonged to roughly 5 TRBV segments found more frequently than in controls.

Built from TCR beta cDNA, the libraries had unique molecular identifiers in them. Via MiXCR, TCRdb re-called the PCR reads, giving one row per CDR3 protein. The sample lists roughly 800,000 distinct CDR3 sequences; roughly 29% were seen once. The source material was blood. The receptor set was obtained from a girl aged 5-17 years with multiple sclerosis.

The chain combines TRBV28 with TRBJ1-4, with D hard to call. CDR1 is MDHEN and CDR2 is SYDVKM in the germline V gene. The CDR3 sequence is 13 residues long. Trimming shortened V by 3 bases and J by 5 bases, and 7 bases separated the two germline ends. In DNA form, the CDR3 reads TGTGCCAGCAGTTTCTTCAGGAATGAAAAACTGTTTTTT. Translated, it gives CASSFFRNEKLFF. The full variable domain, with the rest looked up from reference TRBV28 and TRBJ1-4, is DVKVTQSSRYLVKRTGEKVFLECVQDMDHENMFWYRQDPGLGLRLIYFSYDVKMKEKGDIPEGYSVSREKKERFSLILESASTNQTSMYLCASSFFRNEKLFFGSGTQLSVL.

This clonotype was seen only a few times. The chain couples TRBV20-1 to TRBJ2-7, with D tentatively TRBD1 (7 bases). CDR1 and CDR2 (germline): DFQATT, SNEGSKA (reference sequence). The CDR3 length is 14 residues. V was cut by 5 bases and J by 4 bases, with 18 bases left in between. DNA of the CDR3: TGCAGTGCTGACAGGGACTCCCGGAGGTACGAGCAGTACTTC. Its protein is CSADRDSRRYEQYF.

V usage is TRBV5-1 and J usage is TRBJ2-5; D might be TRBD1 (5 bases). CDR3 length equals 16 residues. The V end lost 0 bases, the J end lost 2 bases, and 14 bases lay between the germline ends. Germline V gives CDR1 SGHRS, CDR2 YFSETQ. CDR3 in amino acids: CASSLGGLRAQETQYF. The CDR3 DNA sequence: TGCGCCAGCAGCTTGGGGGGTCTCAGGGCGCAAGAGACCCAGTACTTC.

There are a few counts of this clonotype. The rearrangement uses TRBV25-1 and TRBJ2-5; D is perhaps TRBD1 (7 bases). The J call is in doubt because the DNA end fits TRBJ2-7 better. CDR1 is MGHDK, CDR2 SYGVNS, per germline. The length of the CDR3 is 13 residues. For the CDR3, the DNA is TGTGCCAGCAGGCGGACAGGAGGGGGCGAGCAGTACTTC. As protein: CASRRTGGGEQYF.

There are a few counts of this clonotype. This sequence joins TRBV20-1 and TRBJ1-1; D might be TRBD1 (6 bases). Germline loops: CDR1 DFQATT, CDR2 SNEGSKA (reference sequence). CDR3 length: 14 residues. V lost 6 bases and J 2 bases, leaving 16 bases between the germline ends. CDR3 sequence reads: CSATQGQVNTEAFF. DNA for the CDR3: TGCAGTGCCACCCAGGGGCAAGTAAACACTGAAGCTTTCTTT.

This clonotype showed up just a few times. J is TRBJ2-7 and V is TRBV3-1, with TRBD2 matching over 8 bases. The DNA end is a closer match to TRBJ2-5, so the J assignment may be wrong. CDR1 and CDR2 from the germline V gene are LGHDT and YNNKEL (reference sequence). CDR3 length equals 16 residues. This CDR3 is CASSQGSGGALETQYF. The CDR3 nucleotides read TGTGCCAGCAGCCAAGGCAGCGGGGGCGCCCTGGAGACCCAGTACTTC.

This clonotype appeared once. CDR3 sequence: CASSPEGGRDNEQFF. The DNA of the CDR3 is TGTGCCAGCTCACCAGAGGGGGGAAGGGACAATGAGCAGTTCTTC. The V and J genes are TRBV18 and TRBJ2-1; D possibly uses TRBD1 or TRBD2 (6 bases each). The CDR3 totals 15 residues. Trimming left V 2 bases short and J 5 bases short, with 13 bases between. Per germline, CDR1 KGHSH and CDR2 LQKENI.

The chain uses TRBV20-1 and TRBJ2-3; 7 bases map to TRBD2. The J segment lost 3 bases and the V segment lost 7 bases, leaving 10 bases of the junction unmatched. The germline CDR1 and CDR2 sequences are DFQATT and SNEGSKA (reference sequence). CDR3 length equals 14 residues. CDR3 nucleotides: TGCAGTGTATGGTCTAGCGGAGAGACAGATACGCAGTATTTT. Protein product: CSVWSSGETDTQYF.

The chain recombines TRBV5-1 with TRBJ2-3; 7 nucleotides match TRBD1. With V trimmed by 4 bases and J by 6 bases, 5 bases remained unmatched. CDR1 is SGHRS and CDR2 is YFSETQ in the germline V gene. The CDR3 spans 13 residues. The DNA for the CDR3 is TGCGCCAGCAGCCTGACAGGGTTTGATACGCAGTATTTT. This sequence encodes CASSLTGFDTQYF. Full variable domain (remainder filled in from reference TRBV5-1 and TRBJ2-3): KAGVTQTPRYLIKTRGQQVTLSCSPISGHRSVSWYQQTPGQGLQFLFEYFSETQRNKGNFPGRFSGRQFSNSRSEMNVSTLELGDSALYLCASSLTGFDTQYFGPGTRLTVL.

This clonotype has more than one count but fewer than ten. The chain has TRBV7-8 and TRBJ1-5; D possibly corresponds to TRBD1 (5 bases). From germline, CDR1 is SGHVS and CDR2 FQNEAQ. The CDR3 spans 14 residues. Trimming took off 2 bases at V and 6 bases at J, with 11 bases between the two ends. The CDR3 protein is CASSLLTGAQPQHF. CDR3 in DNA: TGTGCCAGCAGCTTATTAACCGGGGCTCAGCCCCAGCATTTT. Using reference TRBV7-8 and TRBJ1-5 for the parts outside the CDR3, the full variable domain is GAGVSQSPRYKVAKRGQDVALRCDPISGHVSLFWYQQALGQGPEFLTYFQNEAQLDKSGLPSDRFFAERPEGSVSTLKIQRTQQEDSAVYLCASSLLTGAQPQHFGDGTRLSIL.